These 19 T cell receptor beta chains originate from one sample sequenced in a study of CD8+ T cells in alopecia areata. TCR sequencing used cDNA made by reverse transcription of extracted RNA. Here immunoSEQ multiplex PCR was the method, and the copy in TCRdb shows in-frame clones only, minus some. The table lists approximately 280,000 clones, with no singletons. Cell sorting was performed on pooled cutaneous lymph node cells with CD4, CD8alpha, NKG2D, NKG2ACE and other markers. The source material was CD4+ T cells sorted from a lymph node. Receptors originate from a C3H/HeJ mouse with alopecia areata. The strain bears MHC haplotype H2-k.

With regard to this clone: Gene names refer to mouse genes. The sequence runs out 4 residues before the end of the CDR3; the remainder is reconstructed from the germline J gene. The chain combines TRBV1 with TRBJ1-1; 8 bases are a match to TRBD1. There are 15 residues in the CDR3. The germline CDR1 and CDR2 sequences are NSQYPW and LRSPGD (reference sequence). The V segment lost 0 bases and the J segment 1 base; nucleotides outside the gene matches: 1. CDR3 sequence reads: CTCSADGTGNTEVFF. Incomplete CDR3 DNA: TGCACCTGCAGTGCAGATGGGACAGGGAACACA.

Regarding this clone: Germline and genes: mouse. The CDR3 end lies 4 residues beyond the end of the read and is filled in from the germline J gene. The gene calls are TRBV5 and TRBJ1-2; D is possibly TRBD1 (5 bases). V was cut by 1 base and J by 0 bases, with 6 bases left in between. CDR1 is LGHNA, CDR2 YNLKQL, per germline (reference sequence). The CDR3 sequence is 14 residues long. The CDR3 protein is CASSQGGPNSDYTF. The part of the CDR3 DNA that was read is TGTGCCAGCAGCCAAGGGGGCCCAAACTCC.

This clone turned up a few times. Germline and genes here are mouse. With the read ending 4 residues before the CDR3 end, the germline J gene is used to fill in that end. Other DNA variants within this sample encode the same CDR3. V usage is TRBV19 and J usage is TRBJ2-5; possibly TRBD2 for D (5 bases). CDR1 and CDR2 (germline): FNHDT, SITEND (reference sequence). The CDR3 sequence is 13 residues long. CDR3 protein: CASSILGKDTQYF. The sequenced part of the CDR3 DNA is TGTGCCAGCAGTATATTGGGGAAAGAC.

In the case of this clone: The listed genes are named as in mouse. The DNA ends 4 residues before the CDR3 does, and the rest of the CDR3 is filled in from the germline J gene. The chain couples TRBV5 to TRBJ2-1, with D uncertain. Trimming cost V 3 bases and J 2 bases, with 5 bases left between them. CDR1 LGHNA and CDR2 YNLKQL come from the germline V gene (reference sequence). This CDR3 is built from 13 residues. The sequenced part of the CDR3 DNA is TGTGCCAGCAGCCACATCGACTATGCT. It specifies CASSHIDYA. The full CDR3 is CASSHIDYAEQFF.

Only a few counts were recorded for this clone. Genes and germline come from the mouse. The CDR3 end is not reached by the read, which stops 4 residues before it; the germline J gene fills it in. This sequence joins TRBV5 and TRBJ1-1; TRBD1 is a possible D gene (6 bases). Germline V gives CDR1 LGHNA, CDR2 YNLKQL (reference sequence). Deletions cut 1 base from V and 1 base from J, with 7 bases between. The CDR3 runs to 14 residues. The chain's CDR3 is CASSQGDKNTEVFF. CDR3 DNA (partial): TGTGCCAGCAGCCAAGGGGACAAAAACACA.

This clone was observed many times. Germline and genes here are mouse. With the read ending 4 residues before the CDR3 end, the germline J gene is used to fill in that end. The chain combines TRBV17 with TRBJ1-1; possibly TRBD1 for D (6 bases). This CDR3 region has 12 residues. CDR1 is MNHDT, CDR2 YYDKIL, per germline. CDR3 DNA, as far as it was read: TGTGCTAGCAGTGCCGGGACATCA. It is translated as CASSAGTS. The CDR3 as a whole reads CASSAGTSEVFF.

This clone was detected a few times. Mouse names are used for the genes. The read ends 4 residues before the CDR3 terminus; that terminus is restored from the germline J gene. The chain employs TRBV13-2 and TRBJ2-1, with 9 bases fitting TRBD2. The CDR3 has 17 residues. The V and J ends lost 1 base and 0 bases, in that order; junction bases with no gene match: 5. The V gene's germline CDR1 is NNHNN and CDR2 SYGAGS (reference sequence). The CDR3 DNA, read in part, is TGTGCCAGCGGTGATAACTGGGGGGACCCTAACTATGCT. It is translated as CASGDNWGDPNYA. The complete CDR3 protein is CASGDNWGDPNYAEQFF.

Points on this clone: Germline and genes here are mouse. Sequencing ends 4 residues short of the CDR3 end; the germline J gene provides the rest. The chain employs TRBV19 and TRBJ1-2, with 7 bases that match TRBD1. This CDR3 has 12 residues. Germline CDR1 FNHDT, CDR2 SITEND (reference sequence). This CDR3 reads CASSIRGRDYTF. CDR3 DNA (partial): TGTGCCAGCAGTATAAGGGGGCGC.

This clone appeared a few times. Gene and germline names: mouse. The sequenced fragment ends 4 residues before the CDR3 boundary, so the rest is inferred from the germline J gene. The V gene is TRBV19, the J gene TRBJ2-1, with 12 bases matching TRBD2. CDR3 length equals 16 residues. After removal of 3 bases from V and 6 bases from J, the junction contained 7 bases not matched to a gene. Germline V CDR1 and CDR2: FNHDT, SITEND (reference sequence). CDR3 protein: CASSNPRDWGAAEQFF. CDR3 bases read: TGTGCCAGCAGTAACCCCCGGGACTGGGGGGCTGCT.

This clone was counted between two and nine times. Germline and genes here are mouse. The read gets to within 4 residues of the CDR3 end, and the germline J gene fills in the rest. This rearrangement joins TRBV17 to TRBJ1-1; TRBD1 is a possible D gene (5 bases). The CDR3 extends over 13 amino acids. Per the germline V gene, CDR1 is MNHDT and CDR2 is YYDKIL. CDR3 region: CASSRDLDKEVFF. The CDR3 bases that were read are TGTGCTAGCAGTAGAGATCTGGACAAA.

This clone occurred many times. These gene names are mouse names. The read stops 4 residues short of the end of the CDR3; the missing end is completed from the germline J gene. The chain recombines TRBV19 with TRBJ1-1; 12 bases are a match to TRBD1. V gave up 7 bases and J gave up 1 base; unmatched junction bases: 2. The CDR3 totals 14 residues. Per germline, CDR1 FNHDT and CDR2 SITEND (reference sequence). CDR3 DNA, as far as it was read: TGTGCCAGCGGGGACAGGGGGCGAAACACA. This translates into CASGDRGRNT. The CDR3 reads in full as CASGDRGRNTEVFF.

This clone was counted only a few times. Each gene name is a mouse one. The sequence runs out 4 residues before the end of the CDR3; the remainder is reconstructed from the germline J gene. The chain couples TRBV13-3 to TRBJ2-7, with TRBD1 as a possible D gene (6 bases). The CDR3 is made up of 14 amino acids. Trimming pared 6 bases from V and 0 bases from J, leaving 13 bases between. Germline lookup yields CDR1 NNHDY and CDR2 SYVADS. The sequenced part of the CDR3 DNA is TGTGCCAGCACTCCCGACAGGAGCTCCTAT. Its translation is CASTPDRSSY. The entire CDR3 protein is CASTPDRSSYEQYF.

Regarding this clone: Mouse names are used for the genes. The sample holds other DNA sequences that translate to the same CDR3. CDR3 DNA, as far as it was read: TGTGCCAGCAGTATGGGGGGTAGCCAAGAC. Residues: CASSMGGSQD. The full-length CDR3 reads as CASSMGGSQDTQYF. The gene calls are TRBV19 and TRBJ2-5; maybe TRBD2 (6 bases). The CDR3 extends 4 residues past the end of the read, so its final part is completed from the germline J gene. CDR3 length equals 14 residues. V was pared by 2 bases and J by 2 bases, with 9 bases between. The germline CDR1 and CDR2 sequences are FNHDT and SITEND (reference sequence). Together with reference TRBV19 and TRBJ2-5, the CDR3 gives the full variable domain: GGIITQTPKFLIGQEGQKLTLKCQQNFNHDTMYWYRQDSGKGLRLIYYSITENDLQKGDLSEGYDASREKKSSFSLTVTSAQKNEMAVFLCASSMGGSQDTQYFGPGTRLLVL.

As regards this clone: A much larger clone lies a single base off, so this may be a read error. Mouse gene names and germline throughout. The read comes to an end 3 residues before the CDR3 does, leaving the germline J gene to fill in the end. V gene TRBV13-2 combines with J gene TRBJ1-6; no clear D. TRBJ1-6 is assigned to the ORF class and has an uncertain function. The CDR3 consists of 15 residues. Per germline, CDR1 NNHNN and CDR2 SYGAGS (reference sequence). V was cut by 0 bases and J by 0 bases, with 4 bases left in between. The CDR3 sequence: CASGDDNSYNSPLYF. The DNA read from the CDR3 is TGTGCCAGCGGTGATGACAATTCCTATAATTCGCCC.

This clone was found many times. Gene names and germline match the mouse. The CDR3 is cut off 4 residues early in the read; its end comes from the germline J gene. At the DNA level, this CDR3 is encoded by other sequences in the same sample as well. The chain is built from TRBV13-1 and TRBJ2-5; the match to TRBD2 covers 9 bases. This CDR3 has 14 residues. Trimming at V came to 3 bases and at J to 2 bases, leaving 1 base not matched to a gene. The germline V gene encodes CDR1 NSHNY and CDR2 SYGAGN. CDR3 DNA (partial): TGTGCCAGCAGTGGGACTGGGGTCCAAGAC. Its translation is CASSGTGVQD. The full CDR3 sequence reads CASSGTGVQDTQYF.

Note on this clone: Gene names denote mouse genes. The read gets to within 4 residues of the CDR3 end, and the germline J gene fills in the rest. The chain links TRBV19 to TRBJ2-5, with 9 nucleotides matching TRBD2. Per germline, CDR1 FNHDT and CDR2 SITEND (reference sequence). This CDR3 is 15 amino acids long. CDR3 amino acids: CASSTQLGGEDTQYF. CDR3 DNA, as far as it was read: TGTGCCAGCAGTACCCAACTGGGGGGAGAAGAC.

This clone was picked up a small number of times. Gene names and germline match the mouse. The read ends 3 residues shy of where the CDR3 ends; the end is completed using the germline J gene. The V call is TRBV5, the J call TRBJ1-6, with TRBD1 as a possible D gene (5 bases). TRBJ1-6 is classed as an ORF, of uncertain function. V was clipped by 1 base and J by 0 bases, with 7 bases between them. Per the germline V gene, CDR1 is LGHNA and CDR2 is YNLKQL (reference sequence). This CDR3 has 16 residues. The covered CDR3 bases are TGTGCCAGCAGCCAAGGGACATATTCCTATAATTCGCCC. Its translation: CASSQGTYSYNSP. From start to end, the CDR3 is CASSQGTYSYNSPLYF.

A few counts support this clone. Any gene name here is a mouse gene name. The read falls 4 residues short of the CDR3 end, and the missing part is taken from the germline J gene. V usage is TRBV31 and J usage is TRBJ2-3; 9 bases map to TRBD2. With V trimmed by 3 bases and J by 0 bases, 4 bases remained unmatched. CDR1 and CDR2 from the germline V gene are GKSSPN and SITVG. This CDR3 comprises 15 residues. CDR3 DNA (partial): TGTGCCTGGAGCTGGGGGGGGCCTAGTGCAGAA. Its protein is CAWSWGGPSAE. Given in full, the CDR3 is CAWSWGGPSAETLYF. Looking up the rest from reference TRBV31 and TRBJ2-3 gives the full variable domain: AQTIHQWPVAEIKAVGSPLSLGCTIKGKSSPNLYWYWQATGGTLQQLFYSITVGQVESVVQLNLSASRPKDDQFILSTEKLLLSHSGFYLCAWSWGGPSAETLYFGSGTRLTVL.

To note about this clone: Gene labels here are mouse ones. From the germline J gene comes the end of the CDR3, since the read stops 4 residues before it. The chain employs TRBV31 and TRBJ2-1, with TRBD1 identical over 10 bases. Germline V gene sequence: CDR1 GKSSPN, CDR2 SITVG. This CDR3 spans 14 amino acids. The trim removed 1 base at V and 6 bases at J, leaving 3 bases unmatched. CDR3 DNA, as far as it was read: TGTGCCTGGAGTCCGGGACAGGGGAGTGCT. It specifies CAWSPGQGSA. From start to end, the CDR3 is CAWSPGQGSAEQFF.